The TCR beta chain under discussion was sequenced for a study of metastatic and nonmetastatic thyroid tumors. Study overall: The study looked at repertoires side by side in blood and in tumor or nodule tissue from malignant and benign thyroid patients. Whole-study results and caveats: It was reportedly found that TCR beta diversity was significantly higher in malignant thyroid tumors than in benign nodules, a difference seen in both blood and tumor samples.

Germline V gene data show CDR1 as SGHAT and CDR2 as FQNNGV. Losses at the gene ends were 5 bases for V and 7 bases for J; bases not matched to a gene: 6. The CDR3 length is 15 residues. Authors' data handling: CDR3 was compared across clinicopathological groups, and the resulting differences were used to build a distant-metastasis classifier for papillary thyroid cancer. TCRdb re-called clones from the PCR reads using MiXCR. It is TCRdb's table, rather than the study itself, that gives the V and J calls and clone size. Of tens of thousands of clones listed, approximately 24% are singletons. As regards this clone: The antigen remains undetermined.

Before thyroid surgery, none of the patients had received any treatment. The sequenced material came from blood. J is TRBJ2-1 and V is TRBV11-2, with TRBD2 matching over 12 bases. The receptor comes from a male donor with papillary thyroid cancer or a benign thyroid nodule (not recorded which). Some clones in this sample may be carry-over from other donors' samples. CDR3 bases: TGTGCCAGCAGCACAAGGGGGACTAGCGGGAATGAGCAGTTCTTC. Protein product: CASSTRGTSGNEQFF.